This T cell receptor beta chain originates from a study of cytomegalovirus exposure and HLA in healthy donors (TCRdb year 2017). Background for the entire study: In an earlier analysis of approximately 640 of the donors, 250 to 350 Gb of sequence data and 90 million to 130 million unique TCR beta sequences from approximately 180 million T cells were reported. Among about 400 genotyped donors of the cohort, an average of approximately 240,000 unique TCR beta nucleotide sequences was sequenced per donor, of which about 19% were non-productive. Every repertoire in the discovery cohort had been generated on one and the same sequencing platform. Using immunosequencing, the study profiled T cell repertoires from 640 or so subjects and related those repertoires to cytomegalovirus serostatus. Both class I and class II loci were covered by HLA typing, at four-digit resolution. The later analysis used no new phenotypic data to find candidate immune exposures, relying instead on TCR beta sequences and their occurrence across donors. A later analysis re-analyzed previously published TCR beta repertoires from hundreds of donors and added high-resolution HLA genotyping to study TCR occurrence patterns. Besides the first cohort of roughly 640 subjects, a separate validation cohort made up of about 120 different subjects was used. The genetic ancestry cluster associated with self-reported Caucasian donors included over 65% of the roughly 400 genotyped donors. High-throughput TCR immunosequencing, statistical association of individual TCRs with disease status, and machine learning were combined to predict cytomegalovirus infection status. The number of typed donors differed by locus: 629-630 for A, B, C, DRB1 and DQB1; approximately 540 for DQA1; fewer than 610 for DPA1; and around 490 for DPB1. Donor age, sex, ethnicity and CMV serostatus were compiled alongside the repertoire data. A later genetic analysis used genome-wide SNP genotypes for about three fifths of the 666 donors, treating that subset as a discovery cohort. Because of strong linkage in the cohort, a handful of DR-DQ haplotypes were treated as single units for association and clustering. In an earlier analysis of about 590 of the donors, high-throughput TCR beta sequencing was used to judge whether each TCR beta V gene segment behaved as functional or pseudogenic. An early release that covered about 600 HLA-typed donors contained approximately 320 gigabases of sequencing data and 65 million to 100 million unique TCR sequences. The study was designed to test whether signatures of past pathogen exposure could be identified by cataloging public T cell receptors.

In its sample, this clone was seen a few times. Its antigen is unknown. No base qualities exist here, and no much larger clone lies one base off it. The CDR3, from cysteine to phenylalanine, totals 16 residues. The DNA shown is the 48-base CDR3, in frame from base 1. V gives up 4 bases and J gives up 4 bases, and the segment between their germline ends measures 17 bases. CDR1 MGHRA and CDR2 YSYEKL were looked up in the germline V gene. Paper-wide results and their limitations: A later genetic analysis associated a missense DCLRE1C variant with V-gene and J-gene trimming of TCR beta chains, and an independent cohort replicated the association. According to the authors, the approach could potentially be generalized to other disease states and immunological phenotypes. In a later analysis, HLA-associated TCR beta chains were found to be more clonally expanded and to have lower generation probabilities than equally common non-associated chains. In both the original and validation cohorts, the classifier was reported to diagnose cytomegalovirus status with high specificity and sensitivity. HLA typing was unavailable for some donors at each locus, so association tests used only the typed subset. A further reported finding was that TCR beta sequences accurately predicted the HLA-A and HLA-B alleles for most subjects in the first cohort. In an earlier analysis of about 600 of the donors, most TCR beta V segments appeared in productive rearrangements about 90% or about 30% of the time, broadly matching IMGT annotations. In vitro tests confirmed that a few of the cytomegalovirus-associated TCR beta chains recognize cytomegalovirus antigens. According to a later analysis, TCR association rates differed among HLA loci, with DRB1 alleles showing the most associated TCRs and HLA-C alleles showing the fewest. According to a later analysis, parvovirus B19, influenza, CMV and Epstein-Barr virus appeared linked to several top co-occurrence clusters. According to a later genetic analysis, donors in an Asian-associated ancestry cluster had fewer N-insertions in productive TCRs than the approximately 650-donor mean. A total of 164 TCR beta chains were listed by the study as associated with cytomegalovirus. Because counts were too low, roughly 18 rarely observed V segments, including chromosome 9 orphons, were left out of the earlier analysis of about 620 of the donors. In a later analysis, 15,000 to 20,000 TCR beta sequences were associated with specific HLA alleles at a false discovery rate of 0.05. The sequencing pipeline was judged likely to have produced a cluster of highly shared sequence variants as a technical artifact. Sequencing depth was assumed to be roughly uniform across donors in the presence/absence analyses, though that assumption may not hold. Most TCR sequences were observed very rarely across donors, whereas some public TCRs were present in many individuals. Some IMGT-functional V segments, including TRBV6-2 and TRBV6-3, could not be distinguished by the 87-base-pair reads and were therefore excluded. The only immune exposure information available for the cohort was CMV serostatus. Strong co-occurrence of HLA alleles, especially DR and DQ, made assigning TCR associations to individual alleles difficult. A later analysis found that most CMV-associated TCR beta chains appeared HLA-restricted, with HLA associations seemingly driven largely by CMV exposure. The cohort was sequenced for TCR beta chains only, and without alpha or paired-chain data the features that could be detected were limited. Correlated functional status among segregating V segments might reflect linkage disequilibrium, but an unknown experimental factor could not be ruled out.

To prepare the library, the immunoSEQ multiplex PCR assay was applied. For the multiplex PCR, a mixture combining 60 forward primers for TCR Vbeta segments and 13 reverse primers for TCR Jbeta segments was used. A multiplex PCR assay on genomic DNA amplified the CDR3 region of rearranged TCR beta genes. The Illumina HiSeq System was used to sequence the amplified TCR beta libraries as 87-base-pair reads. The authors' analysis ran thus. Across the 500 to 850 repertoires, a later analysis counted some 81 million unique TCR beta chains, roughly 11 million of which were shared by at least two donors. A nearest-neighbor algorithm error-corrected the raw reads and collapsed the reads into unique sequences, merging closely related sequences to remove PCR and sequencing errors. To assign V, D and J gene segments, CDR3 sequences were aligned to IMGT reference sequences. For a sequence to be retained, a match of at least six nucleotides to both a V gene segment and a J gene segment was required. A rearrangement was called productive if the CDR3 had no stop codons and remained in frame with V and J, and every other rearrangement was called non-productive. Following IMGT convention, CDR3 was defined as the stretch from the second conserved V-encoded cysteine up to the conserved J-encoded phenylalanine. The earlier analysis of 500 to 600 of the donors excluded sequences that lacked an unambiguous match to a single V gene segment. An earlier analysis of fewer than 750 of the donors called V segments functional above 56.7% productive rearrangements and segregating when the between-donor standard deviation exceeded 5%. A statistical classification framework was built to diagnose cytomegalovirus status from the catalog of TCR beta chain sequences. A later analysis assigned V and J genes by comparing TCR nucleotide sequences with IMGT/GENE-DB human TR gene sequences. Using the TCRdist pipeline, a later analysis assigned CDR3 sequences along with most-parsimonious VDJ recombination scenarios. In a later analysis, each TCR beta chain was defined by its CDR3 amino acid sequence together with its V-gene family, and reads without a unique V-gene family were excluded. To address suspected cross-contamination and a sequencing artifact, a later analysis removed a few hundred highly shared, low-generation-probability nucleotide sequences. In a later analysis, a clonal expansion index for each public chain was calculated from normalized within-repertoire ranks of inferred template counts. Generation probabilities in a later analysis came from a VDJ recombination model fitted to out-of-frame rearrangements, and those results were checked against IGoR. Hypergeometric tests were used in a later analysis to score TCR-TCR, TCR-HLA and TCR-CMV co-occurrence, with a repertoire-size bias correction applied to the TCR pairs. In a later analysis, false discovery rates were estimated by permuting HLA or CMV assignments 20 times. In a later analysis, co-occurring TCRs were grouped with DBSCAN, and TCRdist sequence similarity was added when clustering was performed within HLA-allele-positive subsets. Co-occurrence clustering excluded repertoires with fewer than 30,000 or more than 120,000 public chains, plus five with anomalous nucleotide sharing. The table comes from immuneACCESS by way of TCRdb, which keeps in-frame sequences with V and J called. Part of the clones is missing from these tables; in studies checked, under half for an unresolved V gene and the rest for unknown reasons. The DNA was the basis for D and trimming; V, J and clone size are from that table. Here the sample has 90,000 to 150,000 clones; about three quarters occur a single time. Clones ranked in the top ten supply around 12% of the sample.

The cohort comprised 670 or so healthy bone marrow donors. Cohort members were all nominally healthy when sampled, although unrecorded immune exposures were likely present. The donor was CMV seropositive and was included in the group of 250 to 350 seropositive cohort members. Each donor provided a peripheral blood sample, and peripheral blood mononuclear cells were used for TCR beta sequencing. Genomic DNA extraction from the blood cell samples was performed with the Qiagen DNeasy Blood Extraction Kit. The sequence links TRBV4-1 to TRBJ2-1; a weak D assignment points to TRBD1 (6 bases agree). Sequencing was carried out using PBMCs. The source is a woman aged 35 to 49 in good health and CMV-seropositive. The CDR3: CASSRTGTSTYNEQFF. The sequenced DNA is TGCGCCAGCAGCCGCACCGGGACAAGCACTTACAATGAGCAGTTCTTC.